This T cell receptor (beta chain) is drawn from a study of radiation and T cells in renal cell carcinoma. Turning to the study itself: Nephrectomy followed 15 Gy stereotactic body radiation by 4 weeks. Findings and caveats of the study: From baseline, blood top tumor clonotypes peaked at 2 weeks post-radiation. Without pretreatment biopsies, baseline tumor clonotype presence was undetermined.

Germline CDR1 is SGDLS and CDR2 is YYNGEE. Trimming took off 0 bases at V and 8 bases at J, with 11 bases between the two ends. The CDR3 has 13 amino acids. In its sample, this clone was seen a few times. What it recognizes is unknown. Method: immunoSEQ multiplex PCR; TCRdb's copy keeps in-frame clones and lacks some. The table shows 100,000 or so clones, with around 88% occurring only once. Time point defined: baseline pretreatment blood. The treatment denotes: 15 Gy SBRT to primary tumor, nephrectomy 4 weeks later. This renal cell carcinoma was of the clear cell type. Specimen: blood, collected from a patient whose treatment included radiotherapy and nephrectomy. The chain combines TRBV9 with TRBJ1-2; D call uncertain. The clonotype originates from a man between 50 and 59 years old with renal cell carcinoma. As DNA, the CDR3 is TGTGCCAGCAGCGTAGGGACCCTTCGGGGCTACACCTTC. Translating gives CASSVGTLRGYTF.